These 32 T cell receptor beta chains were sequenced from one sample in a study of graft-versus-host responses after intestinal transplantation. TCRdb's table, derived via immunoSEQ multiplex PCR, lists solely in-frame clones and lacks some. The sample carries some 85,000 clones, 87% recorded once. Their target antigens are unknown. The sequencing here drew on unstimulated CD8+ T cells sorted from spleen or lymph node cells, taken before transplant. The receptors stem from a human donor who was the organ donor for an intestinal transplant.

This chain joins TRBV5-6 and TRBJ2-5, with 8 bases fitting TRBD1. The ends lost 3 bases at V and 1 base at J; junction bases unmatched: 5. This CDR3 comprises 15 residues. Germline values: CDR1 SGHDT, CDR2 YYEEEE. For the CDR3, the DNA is TGTGCCAGCAGCTCCGGGACAGGTACCCAAGAGACCCAGTACTTC. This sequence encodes CASSSGTGTQETQYF.

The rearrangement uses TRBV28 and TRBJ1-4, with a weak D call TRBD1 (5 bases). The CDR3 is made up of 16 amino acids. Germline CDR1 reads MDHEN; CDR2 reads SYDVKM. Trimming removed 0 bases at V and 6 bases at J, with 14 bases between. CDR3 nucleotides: TGTGCCAGCAGTTTATGGGGGTTGGGGGGGTATGAAAAACTGTTTTTT. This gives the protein CASSLWGLGGYEKLFF.

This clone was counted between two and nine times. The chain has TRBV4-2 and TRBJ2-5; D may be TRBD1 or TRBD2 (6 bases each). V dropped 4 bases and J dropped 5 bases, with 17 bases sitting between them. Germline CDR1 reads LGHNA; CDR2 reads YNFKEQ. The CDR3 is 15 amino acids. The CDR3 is CASSPQRGAQETQYF. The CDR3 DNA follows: TGTGCCAGCAGCCCGCAGAGGGGGGCCCAGGAGACCCAGTACTTC.

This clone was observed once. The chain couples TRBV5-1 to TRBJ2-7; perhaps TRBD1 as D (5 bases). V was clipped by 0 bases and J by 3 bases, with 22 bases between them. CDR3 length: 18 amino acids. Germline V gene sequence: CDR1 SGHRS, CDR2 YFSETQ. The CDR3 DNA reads TGCGCCAGCAGCTTGGAACCCTATGGACAACTCACCTACTACGAGCAGTACTTC. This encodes CASSLEPYGQLTYYEQYF.

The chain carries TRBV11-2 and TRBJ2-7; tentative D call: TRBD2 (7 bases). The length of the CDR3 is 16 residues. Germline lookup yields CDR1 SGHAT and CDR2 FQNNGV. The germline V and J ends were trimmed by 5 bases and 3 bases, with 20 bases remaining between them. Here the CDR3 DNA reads TGTGCCAGCAGCCCTAGGGGGGTAGGGGGGGACTACGAGCAGTACTTC. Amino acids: CASSPRGVGGDYEQYF.

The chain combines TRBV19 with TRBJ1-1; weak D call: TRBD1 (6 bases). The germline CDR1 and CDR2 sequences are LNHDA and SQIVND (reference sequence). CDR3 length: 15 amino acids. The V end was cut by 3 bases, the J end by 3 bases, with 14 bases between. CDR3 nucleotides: TGTGCCAGTAGTATCCCCAGGGGAGTGGACACTGAAGCTTTCTTT. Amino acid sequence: CASSIPRGVDTEAFF.

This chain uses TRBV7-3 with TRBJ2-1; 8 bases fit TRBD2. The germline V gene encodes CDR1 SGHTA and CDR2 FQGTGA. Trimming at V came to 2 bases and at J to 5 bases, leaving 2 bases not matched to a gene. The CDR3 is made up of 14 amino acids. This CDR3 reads CASSLAGGDNEQFF. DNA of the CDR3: TGTGCCAGCAGCTTAGCGGGAGGAGACAATGAGCAGTTCTTC.

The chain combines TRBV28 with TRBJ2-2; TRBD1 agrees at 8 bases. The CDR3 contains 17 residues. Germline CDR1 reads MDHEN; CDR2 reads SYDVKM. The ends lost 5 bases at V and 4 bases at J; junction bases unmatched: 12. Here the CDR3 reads CASSDSERTGSTGELFF. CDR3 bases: TGTGCCAGCAGTGATTCCGAGAGGACAGGGAGCACCGGGGAGCTGTTTTTT.

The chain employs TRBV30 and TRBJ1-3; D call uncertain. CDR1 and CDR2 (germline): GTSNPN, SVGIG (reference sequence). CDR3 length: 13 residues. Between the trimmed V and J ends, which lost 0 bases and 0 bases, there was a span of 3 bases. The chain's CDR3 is CAWSVLSGNTIYF. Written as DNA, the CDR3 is TGTGCCTGGAGTGTACTCTCTGGAAACACCATATATTTT.

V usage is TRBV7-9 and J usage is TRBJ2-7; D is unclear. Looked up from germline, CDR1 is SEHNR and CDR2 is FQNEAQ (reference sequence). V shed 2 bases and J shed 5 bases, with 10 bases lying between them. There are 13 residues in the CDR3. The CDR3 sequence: CASSLLGRNEQYF. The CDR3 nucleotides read TGTGCCAGCAGCTTACTCGGACGGAACGAGCAGTACTTC. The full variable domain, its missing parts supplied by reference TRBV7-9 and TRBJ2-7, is DTGVSQNPRHKITKRGQNVTFRCDPISEHNRLYWYRQTLGQGPEFLTYFQNEAQLEKSRLLSDRFSAERPKGSFSTLEIQRTEQGDSAMYLCASSLLGRNEQYFGPGTRLTVT.

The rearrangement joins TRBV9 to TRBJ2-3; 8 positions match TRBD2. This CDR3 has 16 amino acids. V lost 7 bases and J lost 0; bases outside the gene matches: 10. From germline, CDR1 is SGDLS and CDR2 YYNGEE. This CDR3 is CASGNNGGDSTDTQYF. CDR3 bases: TGTGCCAGCGGGAATAACGGGGGGGATAGCACAGATACGCAGTATTTT.

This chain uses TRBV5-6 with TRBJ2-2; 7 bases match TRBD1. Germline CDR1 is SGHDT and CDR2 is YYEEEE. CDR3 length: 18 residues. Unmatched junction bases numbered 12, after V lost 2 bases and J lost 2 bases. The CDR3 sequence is CASSLMGQLPVNTGELFF. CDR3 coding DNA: TGTGCCAGCAGCTTAATGGGACAGTTGCCCGTTAACACCGGGGAGCTGTTTTTT.

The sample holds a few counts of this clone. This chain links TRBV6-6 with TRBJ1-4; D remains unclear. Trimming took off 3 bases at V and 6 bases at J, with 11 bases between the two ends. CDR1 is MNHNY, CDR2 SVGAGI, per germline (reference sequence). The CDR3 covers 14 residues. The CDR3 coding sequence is TGTGCCAGCAGTTATATCTGGTCGGATGAAAAACTGTTTTTT. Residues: CASSYIWSDEKLFF.

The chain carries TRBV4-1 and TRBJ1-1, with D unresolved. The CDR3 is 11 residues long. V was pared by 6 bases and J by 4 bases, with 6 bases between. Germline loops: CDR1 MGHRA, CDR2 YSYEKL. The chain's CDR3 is CASRGTTEAFF. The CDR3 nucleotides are TGCGCCAGCAGAGGAACCACTGAAGCTTTCTTT.

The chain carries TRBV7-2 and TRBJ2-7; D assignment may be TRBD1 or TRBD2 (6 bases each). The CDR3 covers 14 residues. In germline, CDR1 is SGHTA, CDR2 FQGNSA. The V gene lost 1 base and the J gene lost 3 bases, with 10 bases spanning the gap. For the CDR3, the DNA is TGTGCCAGCAGCTTAGAGGGGGGAAGCTACGAGCAGTACTTC. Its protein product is CASSLEGGSYEQYF.

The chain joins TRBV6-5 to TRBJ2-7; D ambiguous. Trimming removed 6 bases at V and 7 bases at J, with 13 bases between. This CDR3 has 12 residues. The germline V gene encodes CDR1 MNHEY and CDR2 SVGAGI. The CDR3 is CASSLPSGEQYF. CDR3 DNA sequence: TGTGCCAGCAGCCTCCCCTCCGGAGAGCAGTACTTC.

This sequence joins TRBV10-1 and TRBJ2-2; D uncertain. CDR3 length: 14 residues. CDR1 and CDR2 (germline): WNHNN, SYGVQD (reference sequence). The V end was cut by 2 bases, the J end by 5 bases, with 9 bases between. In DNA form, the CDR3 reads TGCGCCAGCAGTGAGGATTATGAAACCGGGGAGCTGTTTTTT. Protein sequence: CASSEDYETGELFF.

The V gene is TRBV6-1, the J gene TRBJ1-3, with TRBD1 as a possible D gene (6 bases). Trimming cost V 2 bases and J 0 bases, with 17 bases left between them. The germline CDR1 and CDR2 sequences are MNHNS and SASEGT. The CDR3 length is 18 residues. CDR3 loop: CASSEILGGAHSGNTIYF. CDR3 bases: TGTGCCAGCAGTGAAATTCTTGGGGGGGCCCACTCTGGAAACACCATATATTTT.

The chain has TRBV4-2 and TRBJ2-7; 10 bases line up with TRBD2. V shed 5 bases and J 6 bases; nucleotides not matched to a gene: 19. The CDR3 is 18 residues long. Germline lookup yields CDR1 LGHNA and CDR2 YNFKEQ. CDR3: CASSSSSTSSGGTGEQYF. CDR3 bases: TGTGCCAGCAGCTCCTCCAGCACCAGTAGCGGGGGGACGGGCGAGCAGTACTTC.

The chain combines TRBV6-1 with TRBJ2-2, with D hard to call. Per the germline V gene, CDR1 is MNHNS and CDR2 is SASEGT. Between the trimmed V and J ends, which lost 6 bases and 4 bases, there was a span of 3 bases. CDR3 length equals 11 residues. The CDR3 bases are TGTGCCAGCAGCCCCACCGGGGAGCTGTTTTTT. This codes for CASSPTGELFF.

DNA of the CDR3: TGCGCCAGCAGCTTGGGGACTATTCCCTCTGGAAACACCATATATTTT. Its protein product is CASSLGTIPSGNTIYF. The chain joins TRBV5-1 to TRBJ1-3; the D is unclear. V was pared by 0 bases and J by 0 bases, with 10 bases between. Per the germline V gene, CDR1 is SGHRS and CDR2 is YFSETQ. This CDR3 contains 16 residues.

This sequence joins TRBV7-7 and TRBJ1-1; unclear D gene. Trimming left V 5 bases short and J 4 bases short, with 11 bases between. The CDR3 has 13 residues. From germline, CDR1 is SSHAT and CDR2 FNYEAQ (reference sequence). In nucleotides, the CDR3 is TGTGCCAGCAGCCCCGGCCTGGGCACTGAAGCTTTCTTT. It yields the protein CASSPGLGTEAFF.

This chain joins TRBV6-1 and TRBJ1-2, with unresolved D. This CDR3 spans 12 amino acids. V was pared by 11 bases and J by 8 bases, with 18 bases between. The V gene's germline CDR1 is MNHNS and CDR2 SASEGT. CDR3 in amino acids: CALRHGVRGYTF. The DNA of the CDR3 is TGTGCCTTACGCCACGGGGTTCGGGGCTACACCTTC.

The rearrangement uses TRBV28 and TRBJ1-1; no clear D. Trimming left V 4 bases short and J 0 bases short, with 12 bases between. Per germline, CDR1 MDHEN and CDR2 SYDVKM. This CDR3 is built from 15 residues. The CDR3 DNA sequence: TGTGCCAGCAGTTCAGGTCGAACTTTGAACACTGAAGCTTTCTTT. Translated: CASSSGRTLNTEAFF.

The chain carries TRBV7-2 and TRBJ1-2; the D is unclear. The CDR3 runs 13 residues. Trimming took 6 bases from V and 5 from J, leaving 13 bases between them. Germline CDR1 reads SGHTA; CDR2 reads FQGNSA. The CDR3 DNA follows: TGTGCCAGCAGACCAAGTGGCGTATATGGCTACACCTTC. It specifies CASRPSGVYGYTF.

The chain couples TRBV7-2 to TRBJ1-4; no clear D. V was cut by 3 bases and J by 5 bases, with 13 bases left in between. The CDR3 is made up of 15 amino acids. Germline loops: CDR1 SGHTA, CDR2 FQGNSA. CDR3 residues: CASSFSLLLNEKLFF. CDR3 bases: TGTGCCAGCAGCTTTAGTTTACTGTTGAATGAAAAACTGTTTTTT.

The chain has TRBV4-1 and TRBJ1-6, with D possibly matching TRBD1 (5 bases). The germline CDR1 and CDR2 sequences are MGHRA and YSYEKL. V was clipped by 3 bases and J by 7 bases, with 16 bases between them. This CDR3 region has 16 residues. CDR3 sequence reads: CASSQEPGATNSPLHF. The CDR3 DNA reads TGCGCCAGCAGCCAGGAACCCGGGGCCACCAATTCACCCCTCCACTTT.

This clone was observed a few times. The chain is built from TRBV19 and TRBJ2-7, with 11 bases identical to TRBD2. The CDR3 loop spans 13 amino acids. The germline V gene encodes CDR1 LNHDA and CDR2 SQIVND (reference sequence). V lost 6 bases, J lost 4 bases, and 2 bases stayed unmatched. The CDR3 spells CASRSSGGYEQYF. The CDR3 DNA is TGTGCCAGTAGATCTAGCGGGGGGTACGAGCAGTACTTC.

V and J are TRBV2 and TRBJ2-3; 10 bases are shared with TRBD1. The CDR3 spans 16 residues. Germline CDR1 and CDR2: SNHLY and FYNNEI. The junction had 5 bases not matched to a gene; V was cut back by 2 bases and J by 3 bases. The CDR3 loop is CASSERDRGLTDTQYF. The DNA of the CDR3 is TGTGCCAGCAGTGAACGGGACAGGGGTTTGACAGATACGCAGTATTTT.

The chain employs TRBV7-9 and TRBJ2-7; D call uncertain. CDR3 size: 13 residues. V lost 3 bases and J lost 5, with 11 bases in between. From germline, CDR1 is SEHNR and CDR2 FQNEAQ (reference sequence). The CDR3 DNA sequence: TGTGCCAGCAGCTTCTTAGGCGATCACGAGCAGTACTTC. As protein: CASSFLGDHEQYF.

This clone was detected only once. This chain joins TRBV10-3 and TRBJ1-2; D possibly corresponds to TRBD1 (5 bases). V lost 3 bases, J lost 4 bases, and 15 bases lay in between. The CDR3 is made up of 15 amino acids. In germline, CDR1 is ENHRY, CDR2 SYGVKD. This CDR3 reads CAISEAEGFGYGYTF. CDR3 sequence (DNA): TGTGCCATCAGTGAAGCCGAGGGGTTTGGCTATGGCTACACCTTC.

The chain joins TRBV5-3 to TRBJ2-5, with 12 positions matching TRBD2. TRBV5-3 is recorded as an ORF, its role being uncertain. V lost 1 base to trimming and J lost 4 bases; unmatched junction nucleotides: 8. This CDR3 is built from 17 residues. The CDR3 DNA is TGTGCCAGAAGCTTGACCGATGTGACTAGCGGGGGAGAGACCCAGTACTTC. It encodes CARSLTDVTSGGETQYF.